This T cell receptor beta chain was recorded in a study of shared clonotypes between healthy human individuals. The assay was immunoSEQ multiplex PCR, and TCRdb's table has in-frame clones only and misses some. The sample gives around 1.9 million clones, just over 90% of which show up once; under 2% is in the top ten. CDR3 length: 15 residues. The germline gives CDR1 MNHEY, CDR2 SMNVEV (reference sequence). The germline V and J ends were trimmed by 3 bases and 3 bases, with 15 bases remaining between them. Positive CCR7 selection of CD45RO-negative cells yielded the naive CD8 cells, and terminally differentiated effector memory CD45RA+ cells were excluded.

This sequence joins TRBV27 and TRBJ2-7; maybe TRBD1 (5 bases). The TCR was taken from a man aged 18-30 years in good health. Some clones in this sample may be carry-over from other donors' samples. The sample comprised naive CD8+ T cells from PBMCs. The CDR3: CASSFQTAGIYEQYF. The CDR3 nucleotides are TGTGCCAGCAGTTTCCAAACCGCAGGGATCTACGAGCAGTACTTC.